The rows below give T cell receptor beta chains drawn from one sample of a study of blood T cell repertoires in COVID-19. Profiling relied on immunoSEQ multiplex PCR, and the TCRdb table lists in-frame clones only, not all of them. The sample shows about 370,000 clones, approximately 90% of them seen only once. The sequencing sample was made of PBMCs or T cells enriched from blood (not recorded which). These receptors were obtained from a man younger than 35 who had recovered from COVID-19. Each CDR3 is given with its conserved first and last residue. The order of the fields is D gene, clone size, V gene, J gene, CDR3 protein, CDR3 DNA. The D gene is left open where the match is weak. The size field is filled for only some rows; it gives once, few, many or a size class.

>TRBD2|.|TRBV19|TRBJ2-3
CASATSGSTDTQYF
TGTGCCAGTGCCACTAGCGGGAGCACAGATACGCAGTATTTT
>TRBD2|.|TRBV6-5|TRBJ2-7
CASRMYSGVSYEQYF
TGTGCCAGCAGGATGTACAGCGGGGTCTCCTACGAGCAGTACTTC
>TRBD2|once|TRBV5-1|TRBJ2-4
CASSLVRGVGSLAKNIQYF
TGCGCCAGCAGCTTGGTACGGGGGGTTGGCAGTCTAGCCAAAAACATTCAGTACTTC
>TRBD1|once|TRBV6-6|TRBJ1-2
CATAQNRGAANYGYTF
TGTGCCACCGCCCAAAACAGGGGAGCCGCTAACTATGGCTACACCTTC
>.|.|TRBV3-1/TRBV3-2|TRBJ1-5
CASSEAGEGNQPQHF
TGTGCCAGCAGCGAGGCAGGGGAGGGAAATCAGCCCCAGCATTTT
>.|.|TRBV5-4|TRBJ1-1
CASSPGRFPEAFF
TGTGCCAGCAGCCCGGGTAGGTTTCCTGAAGCTTTCTTT
>.|.|TRBV18|TRBJ1-5
CASSLGRENQPQHF
TGTGCCAGCTCACTGGGGCGAGAGAATCAGCCCCAGCATTTT
>TRBD2|.|TRBV3-1/TRBV3-2|TRBJ2-1
CASSQFLAESSYNEQFF
TGTGCCAGCAGCCAATTTCTAGCGGAGAGTTCCTACAATGAGCAGTTCTTC
>TRBD1|.|TRBV29-1|TRBJ2-1
CSVERPGTGLIGMEVNEQFF
TGCAGCGTTGAGAGGCCCGGGACAGGGCTTATTGGTATGGAGGTCAATGAGCAGTTCTTC
>.|.|TRBV19|TRBJ1-6
CASSIPPQGTYNSPLHF
TGTGCCAGTAGTATCCCGCCCCAGGGAACCTATAATTCACCCCTCCACTTT
>.|.|TRBV7-3|TRBJ1-2
CASSLTRQVDGYTF
TGTGCCAGCAGCTTAACCCGGCAGGTTGATGGCTACACCTTC
>.|.|TRBV9|TRBJ1-5
CASSAGVGNQPQHF
TGTGCCAGCAGCGCAGGGGTGGGTAATCAGCCCCAGCATTTT
>.|.|TRBV7-2|TRBJ2-1
CASSRGAATYNEQFF
TGTGCCAGCAGCCGGGGGGCAGCTACCTACAATGAGCAGTTCTTC
>.|.|TRBV5-4|TRBJ1-2
CASSSPWGGSDGYTF
TGTGCCAGCAGCTCCCCGTGGGGGGGGTCGGATGGCTACACCTTC
>.|.|TRBV23-1|TRBJ1-1
CASSQVPFTEDNLNTEAFF
TGCGCCAGCAGTCAAGTACCCTTCACCGAAGACAACCTGAACACTGAAGCTTTCTTT
>TRBD1|.|TRBV5-1|TRBJ2-3
CASSLEGQTSDTQYF
TGCGCCAGCAGCTTGGAGGGACAGACATCAGATACGCAGTATTTT
>TRBD2|.|TRBV9|TRBJ2-2
CAVNPGTSELLDPNTGELFF
TGTGCCGTCAATCCCGGGACTAGCGAGCTATTAGACCCGAACACCGGGGAGCTGTTTTTT
>TRBD2|.|TRBV27|TRBJ2-1
CASSRSRGGQSEQFF
TGTGCCAGCAGCCGCTCCCGGGGGGGTCAGTCGGAGCAGTTCTTC
>.|.|TRBV6-5|TRBJ2-4
CASSPSFVAKNIQYF
TGTGCCAGCAGTCCGTCCTTCGTAGCCAAAAACATTCAGTACTTC
>.|.|TRBV12-3/TRBV12-4|TRBJ1-1
CASSQYSGTEAFF
TGTGCCAGCAGCCAATATAGTGGCACTGAAGCTTTCTTT
>.|.|TRBV6-5|TRBJ1-4
CASSYGQNVPNEKLFF
TGTGCCAGCAGTTACGGACAGAACGTCCCTAATGAAAAACTGTTTTTT
>.|.|TRBV11-3|TRBJ1-1
CASSHYGSEAFF
TGTGCCAGCAGCCACTATGGGAGTGAAGCTTTCTTT
>.|.|TRBV4-3|TRBJ2-7
CASSQGGLMVRYEQYF
TGCGCCAGCAGCCAAGGAGGATTAATGGTGAGGTACGAGCAGTACTTC
>TRBD1|.|TRBV7-9|TRBJ2-5
CASSRTGVGETQYF
TGTGCCAGCAGCAGGACAGGGGTTGGGGAGACCCAGTACTTC
>TRBD2|once|TRBV7-2|TRBJ2-5
CASSLGLAGAETQYF
TGTGCCAGCAGCTTAGGGCTAGCGGGGGCAGAGACCCAGTACTTC
>TRBD1|few|TRBV19|TRBJ1-2
CASSRDRGNYGYTF
TGTGCCAGTAGTCGGGACAGGGGAAACTATGGCTACACCTTC
>.|.|TRBV29-1|TRBJ1-5
CSVQDLGQPQHF
TGCAGCGTTCAGGATCTCGGACAGCCCCAGCATTTT
>.|.|TRBV10-3|TRBJ2-1
CAISRGADYNEQFF
TGTGCCATCAGTCGGGGGGCCGACTACAATGAGCAGTTCTTC
>.|.|TRBV7-2|TRBJ1-5
CASSLGGVWSNQPQHF
TGTGCCAGCAGCTTGGGCGGGGTTTGGAGCAATCAGCCCCAGCATTTT
>TRBD2|.|TRBV2|TRBJ2-3
CASRASGGVDTQYF
TGTGCCAGCAGAGCTAGCGGGGGTGTGGATACGCAGTATTTT
>.|.|TRBV4-2|TRBJ1-1
CASSQDDGYGAFF
TGTGCCAGCAGCCAAGATGACGGGTATGGAGCTTTCTTT
>TRBD2|once|TRBV4-1|TRBJ2-2
CASSQDRLPWREGTGELFF
TGCGCCAGCAGCCAAGATAGATTACCGTGGCGGGAGGGCACCGGGGAGCTGTTTTTT
>.|.|TRBV9|TRBJ2-5
CASSVLGGAQETQYF
TGTGCCAGCAGCGTATTGGGGGGGGCACAAGAGACCCAGTACTTC
>TRBD2|.|TRBV5-4|TRBJ2-2
CASSTNSAGGPNTGELFF
TGTGCCAGCAGTACTAACTCGGCGGGGGGGCCCAACACCGGGGAGCTGTTTTTT
>.|.|TRBV5-1|TRBJ2-1
CASSLGLAEFF
TGCGCCAGCAGCTTGGGACTGGCAGAGTTCTTC
>TRBD2|.|TRBV9|TRBJ2-1
CASSADDGTTYNEQFF
TGTGCCAGCAGCGCAGATGACGGGACTACGTACAATGAGCAGTTCTTC
>.|.|TRBV14|TRBJ2-2
CASSPRGYTGELFF
TGTGCCAGCAGCCCCCGAGGGTACACCGGGGAGCTGTTTTTT
>TRBD1|.|TRBV27|TRBJ2-7
CASSSRWTGGYEQYF
TGTGCCAGCAGTTCCCGATGGACAGGGGGCTACGAGCAGTACTTC
>.|.|TRBV2|TRBJ2-7
CASTNTYEQYF
TGTGCCAGCACCAACACCTACGAGCAGTACTTC
>.|.|TRBV28|TRBJ2-3
CASSSQDTQYF
TGTGCCAGCAGTTCACAGGATACGCAGTATTTT
>.|.|TRBV2|TRBJ1-5
CTSSEGWRSQPQHF
TGTACCAGCAGTGAAGGTTGGCGGTCTCAGCCCCAGCATTTT
>.|once|TRBV18|TRBJ1-3
CASSPGGTDTIYF
TGTGCCAGCTCGCCAGGAGGGACGGACACCATATATTTT
>TRBD1|.|TRBV28|TRBJ2-6
CASSLHGQGVTGANVLTF
TGTGCCAGCAGTTTACACGGACAGGGAGTTACTGGGGCCAACGTCCTGACTTTC
>.|.|TRBV7-9|TRBJ1-1
CASSRTGEAFF
TGTGCCAGCAGTCGTACTGGTGAAGCTTTCTTT
>TRBD1|once|TRBV6-5|TRBJ1-5
CASSSGQGYNQPQHF
TGTGCCAGCAGCTCGGGACAGGGATACAATCAGCCCCAGCATTTT
>.|.|TRBV11-1|TRBJ1-2
CASTPQGGTYGYTF
TGTGCCAGCACCCCCCAAGGGGGAACTTATGGCTACACCTTC
>TRBD2|few|TRBV3-1/TRBV3-2|TRBJ2-3
CASSFGLADTQYF
TGTGCCAGCAGCTTTGGACTAGCTGATACGCAGTATTTT
>TRBD1|once|TRBV19|TRBJ1-1
CASQTTGQGGTEAFF
TGTGCCAGCCAGACAACTGGACAGGGTGGGACTGAAGCTTTCTTT
>TRBD1|few|TRBV9|TRBJ1-2
CASSVDAGTGYGYTF
TGTGCCAGCAGCGTAGATGCTGGGACAGGCTATGGCTACACCTTC
>TRBD1|.|TRBV11-3|TRBJ1-4
CASSLRDRGPEEKLFF
TGTGCCAGCAGCTTGAGGGACAGGGGGCCGGAGGAAAAACTGTTTTTT
>.|.|TRBV5-6|TRBJ1-1
CASSVDGENTEAFF
TGTGCCAGCAGCGTGGACGGGGAAAACACTGAAGCTTTCTTT
>TRBD1|.|TRBV7-9|TRBJ2-2
CASRRDRVPGELFF
TGTGCCAGCAGACGGGACAGGGTCCCCGGGGAGCTGTTTTTT
>TRBD2|.|TRBV2|TRBJ2-3
CASPSGTSTDTQYF
TGTGCCAGCCCCAGCGGGACTAGCACAGATACGCAGTATTTT
>TRBD1|.|TRBV28|TRBJ1-5
CASSLWDRGQPQHF
TGTGCCAGCAGTTTGTGGGACAGGGGCCAGCCCCAGCATTTT
>.|once|TRBV6-5|TRBJ1-3
CASSYDRRSGNTIYF
TGTGCCAGCAGTTACGACCGGAGGTCGGGAAACACCATATATTTT
>.|.|TRBV5-4|TRBJ2-1
CASSPRREAGEQFF
TGTGCCAGCAGCCCCCGACGGGAAGCAGGTGAGCAGTTCTTC